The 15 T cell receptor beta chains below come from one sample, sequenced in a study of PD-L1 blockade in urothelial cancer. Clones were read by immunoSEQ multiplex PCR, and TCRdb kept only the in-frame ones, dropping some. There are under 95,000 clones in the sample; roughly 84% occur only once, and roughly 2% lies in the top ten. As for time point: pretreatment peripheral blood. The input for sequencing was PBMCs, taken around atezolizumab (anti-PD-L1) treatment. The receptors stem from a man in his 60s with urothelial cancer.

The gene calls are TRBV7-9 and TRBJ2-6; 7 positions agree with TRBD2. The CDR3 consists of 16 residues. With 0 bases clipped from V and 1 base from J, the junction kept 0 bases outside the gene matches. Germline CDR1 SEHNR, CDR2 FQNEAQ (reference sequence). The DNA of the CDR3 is TGTGCCAGCAGCTTAGCGCGGGGGTCTGGGGCCAACGTCCTGACTTTC. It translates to CASSLARGSGANVLTF.

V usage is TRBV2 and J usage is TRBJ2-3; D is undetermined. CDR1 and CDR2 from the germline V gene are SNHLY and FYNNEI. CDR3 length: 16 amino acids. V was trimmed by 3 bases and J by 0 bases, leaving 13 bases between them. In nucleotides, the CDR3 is TGTGCCAGCAGTGATCGCGGCAGACTTAGCACAGATACGCAGTATTTT. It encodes CASSDRGRLSTDTQYF.

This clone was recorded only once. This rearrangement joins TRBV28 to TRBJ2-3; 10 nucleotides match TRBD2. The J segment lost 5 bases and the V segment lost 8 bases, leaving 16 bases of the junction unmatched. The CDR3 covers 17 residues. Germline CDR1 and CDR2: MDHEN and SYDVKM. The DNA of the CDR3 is TGTGCCAGCGCCCCATCCCAGAGCGGGAGGGCCAAAGATACGCAGTATTTT. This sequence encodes CASAPSQSGRAKDTQYF.

The CDR3 nucleotides read TGTGCCAGTAGTATAAAGCCGTACAGGGCGCGATACTCTGGGGCCAACGTCCTGACTTTC. This translates into CASSIKPYRARYSGANVLTF. This chain links TRBV19 with TRBJ2-6; tentatively, D is TRBD1 (6 bases). This CDR3 region has 20 residues. In germline, CDR1 is LNHDA, CDR2 SQIVND (reference sequence). V dropped 2 bases and J dropped 0 bases, with 20 bases sitting between them.

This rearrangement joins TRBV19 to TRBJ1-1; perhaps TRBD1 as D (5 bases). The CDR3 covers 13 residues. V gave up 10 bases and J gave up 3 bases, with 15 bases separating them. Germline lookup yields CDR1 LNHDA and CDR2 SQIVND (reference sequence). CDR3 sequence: CATSSRVDTEAFF. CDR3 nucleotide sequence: TGTGCCACTAGCAGCAGGGTTGACACTGAAGCTTTCTTT. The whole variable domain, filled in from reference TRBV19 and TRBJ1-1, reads DGGITQSPKYLFRKEGQNVTLSCEQNLNHDAMYWYRQDPGQGLRLIYYSQIVNDFQKGDIAEGYSVSREKKESFPLTVTSAQKNPTAFYLCATSSRVDTEAFFGQGTRLTVV.

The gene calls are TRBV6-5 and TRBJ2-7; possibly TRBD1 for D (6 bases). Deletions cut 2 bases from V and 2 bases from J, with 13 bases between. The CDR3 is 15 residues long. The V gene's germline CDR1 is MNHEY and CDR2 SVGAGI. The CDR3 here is CASSYPTQGTYEQYF. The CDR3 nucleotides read TGTGCCAGCAGTTACCCGACACAGGGTACCTACGAGCAGTACTTC.

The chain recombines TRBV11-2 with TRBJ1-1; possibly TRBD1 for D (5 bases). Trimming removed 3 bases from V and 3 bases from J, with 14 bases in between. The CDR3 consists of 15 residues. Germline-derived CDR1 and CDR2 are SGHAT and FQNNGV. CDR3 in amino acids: CASSFNIGGDTEAFF. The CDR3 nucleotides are TGTGCCAGCAGCTTCAACATCGGGGGGGACACTGAAGCTTTCTTT.

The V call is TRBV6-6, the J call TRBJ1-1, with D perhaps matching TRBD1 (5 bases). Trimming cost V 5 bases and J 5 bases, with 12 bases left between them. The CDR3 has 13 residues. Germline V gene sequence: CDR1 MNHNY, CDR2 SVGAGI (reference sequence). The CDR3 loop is CASSAGTPTEAFF. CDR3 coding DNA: TGTGCCAGCAGTGCAGGGACTCCTACTGAAGCTTTCTTT.

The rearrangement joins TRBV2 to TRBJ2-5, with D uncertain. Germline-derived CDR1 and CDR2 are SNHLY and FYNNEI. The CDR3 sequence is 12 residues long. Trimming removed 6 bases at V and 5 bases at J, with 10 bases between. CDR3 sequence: CASRLGLETQYF. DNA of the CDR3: TGTGCCAGCAGGCTAGGTTTGGAGACCCAGTACTTC.

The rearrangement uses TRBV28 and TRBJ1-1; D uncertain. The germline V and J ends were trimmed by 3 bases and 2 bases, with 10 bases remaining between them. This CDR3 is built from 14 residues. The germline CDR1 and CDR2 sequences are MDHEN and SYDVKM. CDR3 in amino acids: CASSFTGLNTEAFF. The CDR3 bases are TGTGCCAGCAGTTTCACGGGTTTAAACACTGAAGCTTTCTTT.

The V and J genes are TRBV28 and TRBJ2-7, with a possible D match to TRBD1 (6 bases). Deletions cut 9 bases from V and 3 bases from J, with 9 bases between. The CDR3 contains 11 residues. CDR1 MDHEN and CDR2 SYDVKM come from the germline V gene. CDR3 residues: CASLRGYEQYF. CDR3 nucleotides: TGTGCCAGTCTCAGGGGCTACGAGCAGTACTTC.

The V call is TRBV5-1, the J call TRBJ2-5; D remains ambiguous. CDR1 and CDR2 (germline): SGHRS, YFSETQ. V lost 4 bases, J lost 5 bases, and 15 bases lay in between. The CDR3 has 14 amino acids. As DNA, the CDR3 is TGCGCCAGCAGCCCCTCGGTGGTACAGGAGACCCAGTACTTC. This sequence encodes CASSPSVVQETQYF.

The CDR3 sequence: CASSLPLSRDRAGELFF. The CDR3 coding sequence is TGTGCCAGCAGCTTACCGTTGTCCCGGGACAGGGCCGGGGAGCTGTTTTTT. The V call is TRBV7-8, the J call TRBJ2-2; 9 nucleotides align to TRBD1. This CDR3 contains 17 residues. Trimming took 2 bases from V and 6 from J; bases not matched to a gene: 10. CDR1 and CDR2 from the germline V gene are SGHVS and FQNEAQ.

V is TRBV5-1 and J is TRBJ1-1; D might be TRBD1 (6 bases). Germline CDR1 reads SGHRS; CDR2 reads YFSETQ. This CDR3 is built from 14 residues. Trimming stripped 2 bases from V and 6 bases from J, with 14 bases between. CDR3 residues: CASSLSGVEAEAFF. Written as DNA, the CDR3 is TGCGCCAGCAGCTTATCAGGGGTAGAAGCTGAAGCTTTCTTT.

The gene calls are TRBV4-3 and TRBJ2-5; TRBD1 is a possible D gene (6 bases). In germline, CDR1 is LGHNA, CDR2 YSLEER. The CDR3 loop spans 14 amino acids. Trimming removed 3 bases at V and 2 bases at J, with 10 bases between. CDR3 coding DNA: TGCGCCAGCAGCCATTCCCAGGGGCAAGAGACCCAGTACTTC. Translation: CASSHSQGQETQYF.